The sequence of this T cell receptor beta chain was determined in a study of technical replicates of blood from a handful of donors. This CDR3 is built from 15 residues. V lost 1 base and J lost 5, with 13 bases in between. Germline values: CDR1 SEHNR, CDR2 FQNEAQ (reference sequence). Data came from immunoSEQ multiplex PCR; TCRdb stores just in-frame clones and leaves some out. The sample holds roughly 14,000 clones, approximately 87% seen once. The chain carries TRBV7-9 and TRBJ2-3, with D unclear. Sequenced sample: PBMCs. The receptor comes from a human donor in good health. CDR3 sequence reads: CASSLGQSLEDTQYF. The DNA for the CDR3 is TGTGCCAGCAGCTTAGGACAATCCCTGGAAGATACGCAGTATTTT.